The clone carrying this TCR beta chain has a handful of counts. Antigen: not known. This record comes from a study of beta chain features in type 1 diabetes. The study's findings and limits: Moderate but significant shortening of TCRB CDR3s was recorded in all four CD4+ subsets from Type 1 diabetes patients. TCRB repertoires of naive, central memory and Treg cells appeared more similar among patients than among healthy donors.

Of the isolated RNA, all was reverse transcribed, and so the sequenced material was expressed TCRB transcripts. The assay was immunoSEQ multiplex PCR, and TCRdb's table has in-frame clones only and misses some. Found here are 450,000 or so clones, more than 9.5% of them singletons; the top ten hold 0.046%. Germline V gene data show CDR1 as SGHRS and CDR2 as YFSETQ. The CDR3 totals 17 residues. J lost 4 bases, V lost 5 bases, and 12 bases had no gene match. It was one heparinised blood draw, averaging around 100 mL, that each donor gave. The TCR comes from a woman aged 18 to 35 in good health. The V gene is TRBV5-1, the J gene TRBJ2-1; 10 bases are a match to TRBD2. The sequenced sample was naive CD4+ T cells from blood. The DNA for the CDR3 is TGCGCCAGCAGTAAAGAACAACTAGCGGGACTTTACAATGAGCAGTTCTTC. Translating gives CASSKEQLAGLYNEQFF.